The 15 T cell receptor beta chains in this list originate from one sample, sequenced in a study of control samples from healthy donors and cancer patients. TCRdb's copy holds only in-frame clones and misses some; the assay was immunoSEQ multiplex PCR. Of 100,000 to 150,000 clones detected, roughly nine tenths appear once; the ten largest clones hold less than 9.5%. Sequences were obtained from blood. The receptors stem from a woman between 18 and 30 years old in good health.

This clone was counted between two and nine times. The rearrangement joins TRBV5-1 to TRBJ2-3; 8 bases fit TRBD2. This CDR3 spans 16 amino acids. Germline V lookup: CDR1 SGHRS, CDR2 YFSETQ. The J segment lost 4 bases and the V segment lost 4 bases, leaving 11 bases of the junction unmatched. CDR3 amino acids: CASSDRKLAESDTQYF. The CDR3 coding sequence is TGCGCCAGCAGCGACCGAAAACTAGCGGAATCAGATACGCAGTATTTT.

The rearrangement links TRBV30 to TRBJ1-2; no clear D gene. Trimming took 0 bases from V and 3 from J, leaving 11 bases between them. This CDR3 comprises 14 residues. Germline assignment: CDR1 GTSNPN and CDR2 SVGIG (reference sequence). CDR3 sequence reads: CAWSVPPSHYGYTF. As DNA, the CDR3 is TGTGCCTGGAGTGTACCTCCCAGTCACTATGGCTACACCTTC.

This chain links TRBV11-3 with TRBJ2-1; 9 bases match TRBD2. The ends lost 1 base at V and 6 bases at J; junction bases unmatched: 13. CDR1 is SGHNT and CDR2 is YENEEA in the germline V gene. The CDR3 length is 18 residues. The chain's CDR3 is CASSLVRGLAGSTNEQFF. DNA of the CDR3: TGTGCCAGCAGCTTAGTGAGGGGCCTAGCGGGGAGTACCAATGAGCAGTTCTTC.

This rearrangement joins TRBV7-2 to TRBJ1-5; possible D gene TRBD1, 6 bases. The germline V gene has CDR1 SGHTA and CDR2 FQGNSA. There are 15 residues in the CDR3. With 1 base removed from V and 4 bases from J, the gap between germline ends came to 11 bases. The CDR3 DNA follows: TGTGCCAGCAGCTTAGTTTCACAGGGAAATCAGCCCCAGCATTTT. This codes for CASSLVSQGNQPQHF.

The V call is TRBV25-1, the J call TRBJ1-1; maybe TRBD1 (6 bases). There are 13 residues in the CDR3. From germline, CDR1 is MGHDK and CDR2 SYGVNS. With 2 bases removed from V and 4 bases from J, the gap between germline ends came to 8 bases. CDR3 coding DNA: TGTGCCAGCAGTGAACGAGGGGGCACTGAAGCTTTCTTT. This translates into CASSERGGTEAFF.

V is TRBV6-2 or TRBV6-3 and J is TRBJ2-1; possibly TRBD1 for D (5 bases). Germline-derived CDR1 and CDR2 are MNHEY and SVGEGT. Trimming removed 0 bases at V and 9 bases at J, with 30 bases between. The CDR3 runs 20 residues. The CDR3 loop is CASSYSLGRQGHFLTGEQFF. As DNA, the CDR3 is TGTGCCAGCAGTTACTCCCTTGGTAGGCAGGGTCATTTTCTTACGGGTGAGCAGTTCTTC.

The gene calls are TRBV13 and TRBJ2-3, with D hard to call. The CDR3 totals 15 residues. V was pared by 5 bases and J by 6 bases, with 18 bases between. Germline CDR1 PRHDT, CDR2 FYEKMQ (reference sequence). As DNA, the CDR3 is TGTGCCAGCAGCCCTCTGATGCCCAACTTTGATACGCAGTATTTT. This codes for CASSPLMPNFDTQYF.

The rearrangement joins TRBV7-2 to TRBJ2-7; D may be TRBD2 (6 bases). Trimming took off 1 base at V and 12 bases at J, with 13 bases between the two ends. Per germline, CDR1 SGHTA and CDR2 FQGNSA. The CDR3 sequence is 12 residues long. The DNA of the CDR3 is TGTGCCAGCAGCTTAGACGGAGGGGTTGCGTACTTC. Its translation is CASSLDGGVAYF.

The chain is built from TRBV7-3 and TRBJ2-3; 11 nucleotides align to TRBD2. This CDR3 comprises 17 residues. V shed 4 bases and J 3 bases; nucleotides not matched to a gene: 9. The germline V gene has CDR1 SGHTA and CDR2 FQGTGA. The DNA of the CDR3 is TGTGCCAGCAGCTCGAGCGGACTAGCGGGTCAGACAGATACGCAGTATTTT. It translates to CASSSSGLAGQTDTQYF. The variable domain in full, with the rest retrieved from reference TRBV7-3 and TRBJ2-3, is GAGVSQTPSNKVTEKGKYVELRCDPISGHTALYWYRQSLGQGPEFLIYFQGTGAADDSGLPNDRFFAVRPEGSVSTLKIQRTERGDSAVYLCASSSSGLAGQTDTQYFGPGTRLTVL.

The chain joins TRBV19 to TRBJ1-3; D is ambiguous. The CDR3 contains 10 residues. Trimming pared 8 bases from V and 4 bases from J, leaving 3 bases between. Germline V gene lookup returns CDR1 LNHDA and CDR2 SQIVND (reference sequence). CDR3 sequence reads: CASVGNTIYF. The CDR3 nucleotides are TGTGCCAGTGTCGGAAACACCATATATTTT.

The V and J genes are TRBV7-7 and TRBJ2-2, with 7 bases lining up with TRBD1. This CDR3 comprises 14 residues. The junction had 5 bases not matched to a gene; V was cut back by 6 bases and J by 4 bases. CDR1 and CDR2 (germline): SSHAT, FNYEAQ (reference sequence). Written as DNA, the CDR3 is TGTGCCAGCAGACCCTCAGGGGGCACCGGGGAGCTGTTTTTT. It codes for CASRPSGGTGELFF.

A word on this clone: Sequence at one end of the junction differs from germline and may be a read error. CDR3 residues: CVSSQDLSGSRELFF. The CDR3 nucleotides read TGTGTCAGCAGCCAAGATCTGAGCGGGTCCCGGGAGCTGTTTTTT. J is TRBJ2-2 and V is TRBV3-1 (or the pseudogene TRBV3-2); a possible D gene is TRBD2 (6 bases). There are 15 residues in the CDR3. From germline, CDR1 is LGHDT and CDR2 YNNKEL (reference sequence).

As DNA, the CDR3 is TGTGCCAGCAGCTTAGGGGGAATCACAGATACGCAGTATTTT. It codes for CASSLGGITDTQYF. The V and J genes are TRBV7-6 and TRBJ2-3; no reliable D call. CDR1 and CDR2 from the germline V gene are SGHVS and FNYEAQ. This CDR3 is 14 amino acids long. V gave up 1 base and J gave up 2 bases, with 7 bases separating them.

The J gene is TRBJ1-2, the V gene TRBV25-1, with D possibly TRBD1 on 6 matching bases. CDR1 is MGHDK and CDR2 is SYGVNS in the germline V gene. The CDR3 is made up of 13 amino acids. Between the trimmed V and J ends, which lost 4 bases and 4 bases, there was a span of 10 bases. The CDR3 region is CASSADRIYGYTF. CDR3 DNA sequence: TGTGCCAGCAGTGCGGACAGAATCTATGGCTACACCTTC.

The V and J genes are TRBV6-5 and TRBJ2-3, with D tentatively TRBD1 (6 bases). In germline, CDR1 is MNHEY, CDR2 SVGAGI. Trimming cost V 11 bases and J 0 bases, with 15 bases left between them. This CDR3 contains 14 residues. The CDR3 spells CAARGIASTDTQYF. DNA of the CDR3: TGTGCCGCAAGGGGGATTGCTAGCACAGATACGCAGTATTTT.